One and the same sample provided the 11 T cell receptor beta chains below, sequenced in a study of blood T cell repertoires in COVID-19. Measured with immunoSEQ multiplex PCR; TCRdb has only the in-frame clones, and not every one. This sample has just over 300,000 clones, with 85% to 90% found just once. Sequenced input: PBMCs or T cells enriched from blood (not recorded which). Receptor source: a young man who had recovered from COVID-19.

The chain recombines TRBV11-3 with TRBJ1-1; 7 bases fit TRBD1. Trimming cost V 5 bases and J 3 bases; bases outside gene matches: 15. The germline gives CDR1 SGHNT, CDR2 YENEEA. CDR3 size: 17 residues. This chain's CDR3 is CASSPLGAYRGDTEAFF. Here the CDR3 DNA reads TGTGCCAGCAGCCCCTTGGGCGCCTACAGGGGAGACACTGAAGCTTTCTTT.

The chain carries TRBV28 and TRBJ1-2; D gene uncertain. Germline V gene data show CDR1 as MDHEN and CDR2 as SYDVKM. The CDR3 runs to 14 residues. The V gene lost 6 bases and the J gene lost 1 base, with 12 bases spanning the gap. In DNA, the CDR3 is TGTGCCAGCAGCCGAGCCGGGATTAACTATGGCTACACCTTC. Residues: CASSRAGINYGYTF.

The chain uses TRBV28 and TRBJ1-1; D is ambiguous. There are 14 residues in the CDR3. V lost 4 bases to trimming and J lost 0 bases, with 9 bases between them. Looked up from germline, CDR1 is MDHEN and CDR2 is SYDVKM. CDR3 nucleotides: TGTGCCAGCAGTTACGAGACTATGAACACTGAAGCTTTCTTT. Amino acid sequence: CASSYETMNTEAFF. Supplemented by reference TRBV28 and TRBJ1-1, the full variable domain reads DVKVTQSSRYLVKRTGEKVFLECVQDMDHENMFWYRQDPGLGLRLIYFSYDVKMKEKGDIPEGYSVSREKKERFSLILESASTNQTSMYLCASSYETMNTEAFFGQGTRLTVV.

The rearrangement uses TRBV28 and TRBJ2-1, with 7 nucleotides matching TRBD2. The ends lost 6 bases at V and 0 bases at J; junction bases unmatched: 5. CDR1 is MDHEN and CDR2 is SYDVKM in the germline V gene. CDR3 length equals 15 residues. In DNA form, the CDR3 reads TGTGCCAGCAGCAAAAGCGGGGACTCCTACAATGAGCAGTTCTTC. This translates into CASSKSGDSYNEQFF.

In this sample, this clone turned up once. This chain uses TRBV5-8 with TRBJ2-1; 8 bases line up with TRBD1. The CDR3 runs to 15 residues. V shed 3 bases and J 0 bases; nucleotides not matched to a gene: 2. Germline V CDR1 and CDR2: SGHTS, YDEGEE. CDR3 residues: CASSWGQVSYNEQFF. Written as DNA, the CDR3 is TGTGCCAGCAGCTGGGGACAGGTCTCCTACAATGAGCAGTTCTTC.

V and J are TRBV19 and TRBJ2-1; D perhaps matches TRBD2 (6 bases). Germline V gene sequence: CDR1 LNHDA, CDR2 SQIVND (reference sequence). The CDR3 sequence is 15 residues long. V dropped 5 bases and J dropped 3 bases, with 14 bases sitting between them. The CDR3 loop reads CASSLRLDFYNEQFF. CDR3 DNA sequence: TGTGCCAGTAGTCTTCGACTAGACTTCTACAATGAGCAGTTCTTC.

This chain connects TRBV19 to TRBJ1-5; D unresolved. V lost 7 bases to trimming and J lost 7 bases, with 11 bases between them. Germline V gene lookup returns CDR1 LNHDA and CDR2 SQIVND (reference sequence). The CDR3 spans 12 residues. CDR3 DNA sequence: TGTGCCAGTACTTGGGGAGAGCAGCCCCAGCATTTT. This encodes CASTWGEQPQHF.

The chain links TRBV15 to TRBJ1-1, with 10 positions matching TRBD1. The CDR3 extends over 14 amino acids. Germline V gene sequence: CDR1 LNHNV, CDR2 YYDKDF (reference sequence). V dropped 2 bases and J dropped 5; count of bases not matched to a gene: 2. The CDR3 DNA is TGTGCCACCAGCAGAAGGACAGGGGGGACTGAAGCTTTCTTT. As protein: CATSRRTGGTEAFF.

This chain connects TRBV2 to TRBJ1-1, with D maybe TRBD1 (5 bases). CDR1 is SNHLY and CDR2 is FYNNEI in the germline V gene. CDR3 length equals 15 residues. Deletions cut 11 bases from V and 4 bases from J, with 23 bases between. DNA for the CDR3: TGTGCCGGGGTGGGGCAGGGTCTGTTGGGCACTGAAGCTTTCTTT. It codes for CAGVGQGLLGTEAFF.

V is TRBV4-1 and J is TRBJ2-2; 7 bases fit TRBD1. V lost 0 bases and J lost 5; bases outside the gene matches: 12. CDR3 size: 18 residues. The V gene's germline CDR1 is MGHRA and CDR2 YSYEKL. CDR3 sequence reads: CASSQDPAGGIRTGELFF. For the CDR3, the DNA is TGCGCCAGCAGCCAAGATCCGGCAGGGGGTATTCGGACCGGGGAGCTGTTTTTT.

The rearrangement joins TRBV5-3 to TRBJ2-6, with a possible D match to TRBD1 (5 bases). TRBV5-3 is an ORF, and what it does is uncertain. Between the trimmed V and J ends, which lost 10 bases and 0 bases, there was a span of 14 bases. This CDR3 comprises 15 residues. DNA for the CDR3: TGTGCCCAGTGGCAGGGTAGCTCTGGGGCCAACGTCCTGACTTTC. This gives the protein CAQWQGSSGANVLTF.